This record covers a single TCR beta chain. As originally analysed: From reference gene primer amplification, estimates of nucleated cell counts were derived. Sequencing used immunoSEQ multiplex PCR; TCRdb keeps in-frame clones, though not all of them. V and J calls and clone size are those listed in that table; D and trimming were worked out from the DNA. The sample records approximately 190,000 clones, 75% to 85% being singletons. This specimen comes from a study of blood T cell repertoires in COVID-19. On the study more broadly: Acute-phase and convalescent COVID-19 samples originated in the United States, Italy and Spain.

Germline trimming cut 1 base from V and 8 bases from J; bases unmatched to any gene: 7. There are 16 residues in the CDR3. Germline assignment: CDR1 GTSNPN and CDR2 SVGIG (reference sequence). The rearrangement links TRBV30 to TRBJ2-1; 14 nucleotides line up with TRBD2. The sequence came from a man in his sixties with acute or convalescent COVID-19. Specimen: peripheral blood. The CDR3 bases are TGTGCCTGGAGTGGGGGGGGACTAGCGGGAGTTGATGAGCAGTTCTTC. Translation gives CAWSGGGLAGVDEQFF.